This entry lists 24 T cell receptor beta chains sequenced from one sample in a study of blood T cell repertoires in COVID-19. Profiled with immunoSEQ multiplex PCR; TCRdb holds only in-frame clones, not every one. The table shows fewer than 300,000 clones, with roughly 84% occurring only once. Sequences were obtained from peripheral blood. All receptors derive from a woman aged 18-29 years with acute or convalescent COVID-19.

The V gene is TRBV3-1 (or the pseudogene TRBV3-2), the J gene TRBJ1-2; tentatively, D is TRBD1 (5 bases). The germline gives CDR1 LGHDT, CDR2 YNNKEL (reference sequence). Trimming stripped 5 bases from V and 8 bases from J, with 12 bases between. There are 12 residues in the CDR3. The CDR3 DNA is TGTGCCAGCAGCTCGGGGGGTTCAGGCTACACCTTC. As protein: CASSSGGSGYTF.

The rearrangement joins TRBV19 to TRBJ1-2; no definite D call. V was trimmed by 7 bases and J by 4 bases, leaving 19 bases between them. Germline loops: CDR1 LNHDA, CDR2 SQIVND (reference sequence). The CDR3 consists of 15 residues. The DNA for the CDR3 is TGTGCCAGTACCGATGAGGTCAACTCTGCCTATGGCTACACCTTC. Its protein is CASTDEVNSAYGYTF.

CDR3 region: CASSRGLPYEQYF. In nucleotides, the CDR3 is TGTGCCAGCAGCAGAGGACTCCCCTACGAGCAGTACTTC. The rearrangement joins TRBV28 to TRBJ2-7, with D perhaps matching TRBD2 (5 bases). Looked up from germline, CDR1 is MDHEN and CDR2 is SYDVKM. The CDR3 runs 13 residues. V was pared by 6 bases and J by 2 bases, with 11 bases between.

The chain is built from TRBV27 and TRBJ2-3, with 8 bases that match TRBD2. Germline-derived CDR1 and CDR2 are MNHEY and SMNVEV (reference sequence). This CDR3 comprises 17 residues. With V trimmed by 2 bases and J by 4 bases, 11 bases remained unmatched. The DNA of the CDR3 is TGTGCCAGCAGTTTAAGGGTAGCGGGAAGAAGCCCAGATACGCAGTATTTT. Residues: CASSLRVAGRSPDTQYF.

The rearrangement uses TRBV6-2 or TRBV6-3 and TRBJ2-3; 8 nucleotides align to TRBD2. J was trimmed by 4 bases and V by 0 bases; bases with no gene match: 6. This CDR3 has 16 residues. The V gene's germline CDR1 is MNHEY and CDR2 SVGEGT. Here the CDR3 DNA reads TGTGCCAGCAGTTACTCCCGTCGGACTAGCCCAGATACGCAGTATTTT. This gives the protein CASSYSRRTSPDTQYF.

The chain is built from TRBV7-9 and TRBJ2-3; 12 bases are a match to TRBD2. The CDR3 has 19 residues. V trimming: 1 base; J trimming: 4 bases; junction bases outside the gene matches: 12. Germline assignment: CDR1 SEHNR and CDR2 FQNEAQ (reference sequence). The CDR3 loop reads CASSLVLAGGLRNPDTQYF. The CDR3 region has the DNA TGTGCCAGCAGCTTAGTACTAGCGGGAGGCCTCCGCAATCCAGATACGCAGTATTTT. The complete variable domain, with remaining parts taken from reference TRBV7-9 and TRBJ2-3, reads DTGVSQNPRHKITKRGQNVTFRCDPISEHNRLYWYRQTLGQGPEFLTYFQNEAQLEKSRLLSDRFSAERPKGSFSTLEIQRTEQGDSAMYLCASSLVLAGGLRNPDTQYFGPGTRLTVL.

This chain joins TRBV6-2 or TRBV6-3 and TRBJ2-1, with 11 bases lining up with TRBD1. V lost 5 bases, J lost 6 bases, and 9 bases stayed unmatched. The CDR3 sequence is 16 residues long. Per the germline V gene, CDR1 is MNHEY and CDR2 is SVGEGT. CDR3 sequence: CASSNLPGQGVNEQFF. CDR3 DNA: TGTGCCAGCAGTAATCTCCCGGGACAGGGGGTCAATGAGCAGTTCTTC.

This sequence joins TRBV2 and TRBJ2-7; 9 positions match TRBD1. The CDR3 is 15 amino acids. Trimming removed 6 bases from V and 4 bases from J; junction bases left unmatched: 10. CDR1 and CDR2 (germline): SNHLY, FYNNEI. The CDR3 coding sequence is TGTGCCAGCAGCGAACAGGGGGCCCCTCAATACGAGCAGTACTTC. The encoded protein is CASSEQGAPQYEQYF.

This CDR3 is CASSQSWAGPTEAFF. CDR3 nucleotides: TGTGCCAGCAGCCAATCATGGGCTGGGCCCACTGAAGCTTTCTTT. V is TRBV16 and J is TRBJ1-1; D unclear. Trimming removed 0 bases at V and 4 bases at J, with 12 bases between. The CDR3 length is 15 residues. Germline V gene data show CDR1 as KGHSY and CDR2 as FQNENV.

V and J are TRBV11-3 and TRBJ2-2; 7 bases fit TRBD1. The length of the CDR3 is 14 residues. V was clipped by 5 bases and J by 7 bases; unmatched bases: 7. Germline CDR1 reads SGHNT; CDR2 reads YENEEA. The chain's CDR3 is CASSRQGGSGELFF. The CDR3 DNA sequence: TGTGCCAGCAGCCGACAGGGTGGGAGCGGGGAGCTGTTTTTT.

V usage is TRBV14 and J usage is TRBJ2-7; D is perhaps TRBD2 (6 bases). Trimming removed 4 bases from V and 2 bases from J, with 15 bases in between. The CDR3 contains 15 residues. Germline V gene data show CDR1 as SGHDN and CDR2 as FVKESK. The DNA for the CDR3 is TGTGCCAGCAGCCCCCGGTCGGGGGTTACCTACGAGCAGTACTTC. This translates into CASSPRSGVTYEQYF.

This chain's CDR3 is CASSVLREGQPQHF. CDR3 sequence (DNA): TGTGCCAGCAGTGTGCTCAGGGAGGGCCAGCCCCAGCATTTT. The J gene is TRBJ1-5, the V gene TRBV2; D possibly corresponds to TRBD1 (5 bases). Trimming pared 4 bases from V and 7 bases from J, leaving 14 bases between. The germline CDR1 and CDR2 sequences are SNHLY and FYNNEI. The CDR3 totals 14 residues. Full variable domain (remainder filled in from reference TRBV2 and TRBJ1-5): EPEVTQTPSHQVTQMGQEVILRCVPISNHLYFYWYRQILGQKVEFLVSFYNNEISEKSEIFDDQFSVERPDGSNFTLKIRSTKLEDSAMYFCASSVLREGQPQHFGDGTRLSIL.

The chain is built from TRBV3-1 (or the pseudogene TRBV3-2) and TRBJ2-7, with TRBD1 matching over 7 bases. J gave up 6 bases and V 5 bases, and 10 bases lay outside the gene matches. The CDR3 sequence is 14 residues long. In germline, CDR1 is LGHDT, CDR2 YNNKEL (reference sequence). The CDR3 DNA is TGTGCCAGCAGCGGGACCTTGACAGGGATCGAGCAGTACTTC. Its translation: CASSGTLTGIEQYF.

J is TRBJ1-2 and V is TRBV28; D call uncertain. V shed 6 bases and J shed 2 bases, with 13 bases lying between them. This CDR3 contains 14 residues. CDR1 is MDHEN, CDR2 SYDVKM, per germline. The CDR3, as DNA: TGTGCCAGCAGCCGGAACACACAGAACTATGGCTACACCTTC. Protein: CASSRNTQNYGYTF.

The CDR3 protein is CASSSSGPTYEQYF. Written as DNA, the CDR3 is TGTGCCAGCAGCTCTAGCGGTCCGACCTACGAGCAGTACTTC. The chain has TRBV7-2 and TRBJ2-7; 7 positions agree with TRBD2. The J segment lost 2 bases and the V segment lost 4 bases, leaving 5 bases of the junction unmatched. This CDR3 is built from 14 residues. In germline, CDR1 is SGHTA, CDR2 FQGNSA. The variable domain in full, completed from reference TRBV7-2 and TRBJ2-7, reads GAGVSQSPSNKVTEKGKDVELRCDPISGHTALYWYRQSLGQGLEFLIYFQGNSAPDKSGLPSDRFSAERTGGSVSTLTIQRTQQEDSAVYLCASSSSGPTYEQYFGPGTRLTVT.

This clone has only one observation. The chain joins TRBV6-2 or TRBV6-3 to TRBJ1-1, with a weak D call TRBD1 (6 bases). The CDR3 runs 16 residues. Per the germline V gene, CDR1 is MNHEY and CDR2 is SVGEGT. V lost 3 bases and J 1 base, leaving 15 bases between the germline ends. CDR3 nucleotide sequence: TGTGCCAGCAGTTATCATTCGTACAGGGAGAACACTGAAGCTTTCTTT. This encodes CASSYHSYRENTEAFF.

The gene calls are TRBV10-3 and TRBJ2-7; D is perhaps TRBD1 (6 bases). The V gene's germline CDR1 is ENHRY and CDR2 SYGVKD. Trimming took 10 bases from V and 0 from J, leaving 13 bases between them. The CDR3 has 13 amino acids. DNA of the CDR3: TGTGCCACCACCGGGACAAACTCCTACGAGCAGTACTTC. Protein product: CATTGTNSYEQYF.

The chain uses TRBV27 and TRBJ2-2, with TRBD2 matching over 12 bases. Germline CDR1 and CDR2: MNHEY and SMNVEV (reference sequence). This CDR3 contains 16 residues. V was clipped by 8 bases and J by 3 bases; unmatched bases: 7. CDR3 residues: CASSLAGGIHTGELFF. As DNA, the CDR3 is TGTGCCAGCTCACTAGCGGGAGGTATTCACACCGGGGAGCTGTTTTTT.

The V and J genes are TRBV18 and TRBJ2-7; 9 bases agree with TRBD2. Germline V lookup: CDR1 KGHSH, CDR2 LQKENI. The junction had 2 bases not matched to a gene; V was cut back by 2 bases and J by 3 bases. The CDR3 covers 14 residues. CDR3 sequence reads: CASSPGGRGYEQYF. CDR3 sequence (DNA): TGTGCCAGCTCACCAGGCGGGAGGGGCTACGAGCAGTACTTC. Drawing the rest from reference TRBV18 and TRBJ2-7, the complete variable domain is NAGVMQNPRHLVRRRGQEARLRCSPMKGHSHVYWYRQLPEEGLKFMVYLQKENIIDESGMPKERFSAEFPKEGPSILRIQQVVRGDSAAYFCASSPGGRGYEQYFGPGTRLTVT.

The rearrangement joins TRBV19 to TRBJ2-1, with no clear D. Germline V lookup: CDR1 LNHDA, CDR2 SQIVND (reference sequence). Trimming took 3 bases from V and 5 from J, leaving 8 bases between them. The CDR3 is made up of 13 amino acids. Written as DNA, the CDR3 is TGTGCCAGTAGTATCTACAGCCACAATGAGCAGTTCTTC. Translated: CASSIYSHNEQFF. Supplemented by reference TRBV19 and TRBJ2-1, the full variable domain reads DGGITQSPKYLFRKEGQNVTLSCEQNLNHDAMYWYRQDPGQGLRLIYYSQIVNDFQKGDIAEGYSVSREKKESFPLTVTSAQKNPTAFYLCASSIYSHNEQFFGPGTRLTVL.

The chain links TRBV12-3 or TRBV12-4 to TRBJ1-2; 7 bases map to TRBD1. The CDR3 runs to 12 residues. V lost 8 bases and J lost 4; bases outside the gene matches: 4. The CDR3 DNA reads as TGTGCCAGCCAAAGGACAGGCTATGGCTACACCTTC. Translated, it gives CASQRTGYGYTF.

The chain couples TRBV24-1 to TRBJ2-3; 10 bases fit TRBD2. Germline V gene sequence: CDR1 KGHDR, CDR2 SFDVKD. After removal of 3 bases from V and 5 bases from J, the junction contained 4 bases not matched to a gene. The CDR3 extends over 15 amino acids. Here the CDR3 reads CATSDLAGVGDTQYF. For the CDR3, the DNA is TGTGCCACCAGTGATCTAGCGGGAGTGGGAGATACGCAGTATTTT.

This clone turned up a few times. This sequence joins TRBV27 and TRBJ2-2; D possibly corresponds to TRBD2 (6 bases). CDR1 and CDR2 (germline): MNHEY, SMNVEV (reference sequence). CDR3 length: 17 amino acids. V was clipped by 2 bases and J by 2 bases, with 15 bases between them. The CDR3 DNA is TGTGCCAGCAGTTTAAGTACTAGCTGGGTAAACACCGGGGAGCTGTTTTTT. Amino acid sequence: CASSLSTSWVNTGELFF.

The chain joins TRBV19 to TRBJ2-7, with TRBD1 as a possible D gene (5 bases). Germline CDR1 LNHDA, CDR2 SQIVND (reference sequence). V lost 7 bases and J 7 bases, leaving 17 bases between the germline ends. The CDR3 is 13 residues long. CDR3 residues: CASTSRGGREQYF. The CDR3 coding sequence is TGTGCCAGTACAAGTAGGGGTGGGCGGGAGCAGTACTTC. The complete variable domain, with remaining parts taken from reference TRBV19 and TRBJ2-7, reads DGGITQSPKYLFRKEGQNVTLSCEQNLNHDAMYWYRQDPGQGLRLIYYSQIVNDFQKGDIAEGYSVSREKKESFPLTVTSAQKNPTAFYLCASTSRGGREQYFGPGTRLTVT.